Below, 25 T cell receptor beta chains from the same sample are listed, as sequenced in a study of T cells expressing NK-cell markers (dated by TCRdb to about 2020). The receptor library was made with 5' RACE. The run used an Illumina HiSeq 2000. TCRdb reprocessed the reads; each CDR3 protein sequence makes one entry, and DNA is unavailable. The sample table gives about 150,000 distinct CDR3 sequences. Over 35% of the sample belongs to the ten largest clones. Sequenced input: blood T cells: a sorted CD56 or NKG2C T cell subset, CD4+ or CD8+ T cells, or bulk PBMC T cells (not recorded which). The receptors here all came from a woman aged 50 to 60 in good health. Donor details come from another sample of the same person, matched by shared clones.

The chain joins TRBV27 to TRBJ2-7; the D gene TCRdb calls, TRBD2, cannot be checked with no DNA. CDR1 and CDR2 from the germline V gene are MNHEY and SMNVEV (reference sequence). The CDR3 loop spans 12 amino acids. The CDR3 reads CASSVTSGPLYF.

The chain joins TRBV6-5 to TRBJ2-1; the D call of TRBD1 rests on TCRdb alone, since no DNA is present to check it. CDR3 length: 12 residues. CDR1 is MNHEY, CDR2 SVGAGI, per germline. CDR3 region: CASNSGGDEQFF.

The J gene is TRBJ2-7, the V gene TRBV14. The CDR3 contains 12 residues. Germline V gene data show CDR1 as SGHDN and CDR2 as FVKESK. The CDR3 protein is CASSEQYYEQYF.

The gene calls are TRBV20-1 and TRBJ2-1; TCRdb's D call, TRBD2, is unchecked because there is no DNA. CDR3 length: 15 residues. Germline lookup yields CDR1 DFQATT and CDR2 SNEGSKA (reference sequence). The CDR3 here is CSAAILGFSYNEQFF.

The gene calls are TRBV24-1 and TRBJ2-1. The CDR3 consists of 15 residues. CDR1 and CDR2 from the germline V gene are KGHDR and SFDVKD. The CDR3 reads CATSDLTASYNEQFF.

The V gene is TRBV5-1, the J gene TRBJ2-1. The CDR3 sequence is 12 residues long. Per germline, CDR1 SGHRS and CDR2 YFSETQ. The CDR3 here is CASSPHGDEQFF.

The chain couples TRBV12-3 or TRBV12-4 to TRBJ2-1. CDR3 length: 15 residues. The CDR3 protein is CASIPSSTSYNEQFF.

The chain carries TRBV9 and TRBJ2-7. Per germline, CDR1 SGDLS and CDR2 YYNGEE. The CDR3 sequence is 14 residues long. CDR3 sequence: CASSGGGTGYEQYF.

The gene calls are TRBV7-9 and TRBJ2-7; absent DNA, TCRdb's TRBD2 call cannot be checked. Germline CDR1 reads SEHNR; CDR2 reads FQNEAQ (reference sequence). The CDR3 spans 15 residues. The CDR3 loop is CASSTPGSGGAEQYF.

The chain joins TRBV13 to TRBJ1-5. This CDR3 is 12 amino acids long. Germline V gene lookup returns CDR1 PRHDT and CDR2 FYEKMQ (reference sequence). The CDR3 reads CASSFVGKPQHF.

The gene calls are TRBV7-9 and TRBJ1-1; TCRdb indicates TRBD1, and absent DNA this call remains unverified. The CDR3 extends over 16 amino acids. Germline values: CDR1 SEHNR, CDR2 FQNEAQ (reference sequence). The CDR3 sequence is CASSWTGGPPNTEAFF. The whole variable domain, remainder taken from reference TRBV7-9 and TRBJ1-1, is DTGVSQNPRHKITKRGQNVTFRCDPISEHNRLYWYRQTLGQGPEFLTYFQNEAQLEKSRLLSDRFSAERPKGSFSTLEIQRTEQGDSAMYLCASSWTGGPPNTEAFFGQGTRLTVV.

This chain joins TRBV29-1 and TRBJ1-1; as DNA is missing, the TRBD1 call by TCRdb cannot be tested. The CDR3 has 13 amino acids. Germline values: CDR1 SQVTM, CDR2 ANQGSEA. CDR3 in amino acids: CSVEGDTNTEAFF.

The chain recombines TRBV27 with TRBJ2-1; TCRdb calls TRBD2, which cannot be checked without DNA. The CDR3 covers 14 residues. Germline V CDR1 and CDR2: MNHEY, SMNVEV (reference sequence). The CDR3 protein is CASRALAGADEQFF.

The CDR3 reads CASSQDSGLAGNEQFF. This chain uses TRBV14 with TRBJ2-1; TCRdb gives TRBD2 as the D gene, but with no DNA this cannot be confirmed. The CDR3 is 16 amino acids. Germline V gene data show CDR1 as SGHDN and CDR2 as FVKESK.

This sequence joins TRBV14 and TRBJ2-1; no DNA is available, so the TRBD1 call from TCRdb remains unchecked. CDR1 and CDR2 from the germline V gene are SGHDN and FVKESK. The CDR3 is 17 residues long. This CDR3 reads CASSLSLDRGPYNEQFF.

V gene TRBV13 combines with J gene TRBJ2-5. CDR3 size: 13 residues. The germline V gene has CDR1 PRHDT and CDR2 FYEKMQ (reference sequence). The CDR3 sequence is CASSFSESETQYF. The full variable domain, rest sourced from reference TRBV13 and TRBJ2-5, is AAGVIQSPRHLIKEKRETATLKCYPIPRHDTVYWYQQGPGQDPQFLISFYEKMQSDKGSIPDRFSAQQFSDYHSELNMSSLELGDSALYFCASSFSESETQYFGPGTRLLVL.

The chain combines TRBV7-9 with TRBJ2-3; the D gene TCRdb calls, TRBD2, cannot be checked with no DNA. The CDR3 runs 16 residues. Germline V lookup: CDR1 SEHNR, CDR2 FQNEAQ (reference sequence). The CDR3 sequence is CASSSATGTTRDTQYF.

V and J are TRBV7-9 and TRBJ1-1; TCRdb returns TRBD1, unconfirmable since there is no DNA. The CDR3 runs 12 residues. The germline CDR1 and CDR2 sequences are SEHNR and FQNEAQ (reference sequence). The CDR3 sequence: CASSDQGGLAFF.

The CDR3 region is CASSPFSGAGDTQYF. The genes are TRBV6-2 or TRBV6-3 and TRBJ2-3; with no DNA, the TCRdb D assignment of TRBD1 cannot be verified. The CDR3 totals 15 residues. CDR1 and CDR2 (germline): MNHEY, SVGEGT.

The V gene is TRBV5-6, the J gene TRBJ2-2. CDR1 is SGHDT, CDR2 YYEEEE, per germline. The CDR3 has 15 residues. CDR3 protein: CASSLAAALAGELFF.

This sequence joins TRBV11-3 and TRBJ2-7; TCRdb's D call of TRBD2 is untestable without DNA. The CDR3 totals 15 residues. Germline values: CDR1 SGHNT, CDR2 YENEEA. The CDR3 here is CASSLGGTSPYEQYF.

This chain connects TRBV7-3 to TRBJ2-2. CDR1 SGHTA and CDR2 FQGTGA come from the germline V gene. CDR3 length: 13 residues. The CDR3 protein is CASTEDNTGELFF.

The chain links TRBV6-5 to TRBJ2-5; with no DNA, the TCRdb D assignment of TRBD1 cannot be verified. This CDR3 comprises 13 residues. Germline V gene data show CDR1 as MNHEY and CDR2 as SVGAGI. The CDR3 protein is CASSLQGEETQYF.

This chain's CDR3 is CASSSLPDRALYNEQFF. This sequence joins TRBV5-1 and TRBJ2-1; no DNA is available, so the TRBD2 call from TCRdb remains unchecked. This CDR3 spans 17 amino acids. Looked up from germline, CDR1 is SGHRS and CDR2 is YFSETQ.

The chain employs TRBV5-6 and TRBJ2-2; as DNA is missing, the TRBD2 call by TCRdb cannot be tested. The germline gives CDR1 SGHDT, CDR2 YYEEEE. This CDR3 is 15 amino acids long. CDR3 region: CASSLDGRPPGELFF.